Following are 14 T cell receptor beta chains from one sample sequenced in a study of T cell responses to AZD1222 COVID-19 vaccine. Profiling relied on immunoSEQ multiplex PCR, and the TCRdb table lists in-frame clones only, not all of them. The sample lists over 100,000 clones, around 90% occurring once. The sample consisted of peripheral blood, taken on day 0 of MenACWY control vaccination. These receptors all come from an adult in good health.

The chain is built from TRBV5-1 and TRBJ1-1; D remains unclear. Trimming left V 0 bases short and J 5 bases short, with 11 bases between. CDR1 is SGHRS and CDR2 is YFSETQ in the germline V gene. The CDR3 spans 14 residues. The CDR3 sequence is CASSLEVQWTEAFF. Here the CDR3 DNA reads TGCGCCAGCAGCTTGGAGGTCCAGTGGACTGAAGCTTTCTTT.

This chain uses TRBV5-1 with TRBJ1-2; no reliable D call. The CDR3 totals 14 residues. Germline V CDR1 and CDR2: SGHRS, YFSETQ. Trimming removed 3 bases at V and 4 bases at J, with 13 bases between. The CDR3: CASSYDFTPYGYTF. The CDR3 DNA reads as TGCGCCAGCAGCTACGACTTCACCCCCTATGGCTACACCTTC.

V gene TRBV15 combines with J gene TRBJ2-1; TRBD2 agrees at 8 bases. This CDR3 has 16 amino acids. Germline V lookup: CDR1 LNHNV, CDR2 YYDKDF (reference sequence). V dropped 0 bases and J dropped 6; count of bases not matched to a gene: 7. This chain's CDR3 is CATSRDRASGLNEQFF. The CDR3 DNA reads TGTGCCACCAGCAGAGATCGGGCTAGCGGGCTCAATGAGCAGTTCTTC.

V is TRBV30 and J is TRBJ2-1; 7 bases align to TRBD1. Germline-derived CDR1 and CDR2 are GTSNPN and SVGIG (reference sequence). Losses at the gene ends were 1 base for V and 5 bases for J; bases not matched to a gene: 8. The CDR3 extends over 15 amino acids. Here the CDR3 DNA reads TGTGCCTGGAGTGCCCTGGGGACAGCCAACAATGAGCAGTTCTTC. It is translated as CAWSALGTANNEQFF.

This chain links TRBV9 with TRBJ2-7, with D possibly called TRBD1 or TRBD2 (5 bases each). This CDR3 is 16 amino acids long. Per germline, CDR1 SGDLS and CDR2 YYNGEE. V was trimmed by 2 bases and J by 3 bases, leaving 18 bases between them. This CDR3 is CASSVGETERLYEQYF. CDR3 DNA sequence: TGTGCCAGCAGCGTGGGAGAGACAGAAAGACTCTACGAGCAGTACTTC.

CDR3 protein: CASTPGPPSSYNSPLHF. CDR3 DNA: TGTGCCAGCACCCCGGGACCCCCGAGCTCCTATAATTCACCCCTCCACTTT. This chain connects TRBV5-4 to TRBJ1-6; the D gene is possibly TRBD1 (5 bases). With 6 bases removed from V and 0 bases from J, the gap between germline ends came to 16 bases. There are 17 residues in the CDR3. Germline CDR1 SGHNT, CDR2 YYREEE (reference sequence).

This CDR3 is CASNQGTGKEKLFF. The CDR3 bases are TGTGCCAGTAACCAGGGGACAGGGAAAGAAAAACTGTTTTTT. V and J are TRBV19 and TRBJ1-4, with TRBD1 matching over 9 bases. V dropped 7 bases and J dropped 8; count of bases not matched to a gene: 8. Germline V gene sequence: CDR1 LNHDA, CDR2 SQIVND (reference sequence). This CDR3 comprises 14 residues.

This clone was recorded once. This rearrangement joins TRBV6-1 to TRBJ1-2, with TRBD1 matching over 8 bases. Trimming at V came to 1 base and at J to 7 bases, leaving 5 bases not matched to a gene. The CDR3 extends over 14 amino acids. Germline loops: CDR1 MNHNS, CDR2 SASEGT. CDR3 nucleotide sequence: TGTGCCAGCAGTGAAGGACAGGGGCCCCCTGGCTACACCTTC. Translating gives CASSEGQGPPGYTF.

This chain joins TRBV5-1 and TRBJ1-4, with D perhaps matching TRBD1 (5 bases). There are 15 residues in the CDR3. Deletions cut 4 bases from V and 0 bases from J, with 10 bases between. Germline V CDR1 and CDR2: SGHRS, YFSETQ. The CDR3 region is CASSPGGSTNEKLFF. Here the CDR3 DNA reads TGCGCCAGCAGCCCGGGGGGTTCAACTAATGAAAAACTGTTTTTT.

This chain joins TRBV11-1 and TRBJ1-4; D is undetermined. The CDR3 consists of 15 residues. V lost 5 bases to trimming and J lost 5 bases, with 15 bases between them. CDR1 and CDR2 from the germline V gene are SGHAT and FQDESV (reference sequence). This CDR3 is CASSIGVGPNEKLFF. The DNA of the CDR3 is TGTGCCAGCAGCATTGGGGTAGGGCCGAATGAAAAACTGTTTTTT.

The chain is built from TRBV2 and TRBJ2-7; D might be TRBD1 (5 bases). The CDR3 runs 12 residues. Germline V gene sequence: CDR1 SNHLY, CDR2 FYNNEI. Trimming took 7 bases from V and 6 from J, leaving 13 bases between them. The CDR3 region has the DNA TGTGCCAGCATTATGAACAGGTTCGAGCAGTACTTC. Its translation is CASIMNRFEQYF.

The V and J genes are TRBV6-5 and TRBJ2-2; no reliable D call. Germline V lookup: CDR1 MNHEY, CDR2 SVGAGI. Trimming left V 4 bases short and J 6 bases short, with 12 bases between. The CDR3 has 14 residues. The chain's CDR3 is CASSSPPESGELFF. The CDR3 DNA sequence: TGTGCCAGCAGTTCCCCCCCCGAGTCCGGGGAGCTGTTTTTT.

The rearrangement links TRBV9 to TRBJ1-3; D is unclear. With 3 bases removed from V and 0 bases from J, the gap between germline ends came to 10 bases. This CDR3 has 15 amino acids. Germline assignment: CDR1 SGDLS and CDR2 YYNGEE. CDR3 region: CASSANIASGNTIYF. In DNA form, the CDR3 reads TGTGCCAGCAGCGCTAACATAGCCTCTGGAAACACCATATATTTT.

This chain joins TRBV7-3 and TRBJ2-1, with 13 bases identical to TRBD2. The CDR3 is 15 residues long. V was pared by 5 bases and J by 8 bases, with 6 bases of the junction left unmatched. The V gene's germline CDR1 is SGHTA and CDR2 FQGTGA. The CDR3 DNA sequence: TGTGCCAGCAGCCGGACTAGCGGGAGAATCGATGAGCAGTTCTTC. Protein: CASSRTSGRIDEQFF.